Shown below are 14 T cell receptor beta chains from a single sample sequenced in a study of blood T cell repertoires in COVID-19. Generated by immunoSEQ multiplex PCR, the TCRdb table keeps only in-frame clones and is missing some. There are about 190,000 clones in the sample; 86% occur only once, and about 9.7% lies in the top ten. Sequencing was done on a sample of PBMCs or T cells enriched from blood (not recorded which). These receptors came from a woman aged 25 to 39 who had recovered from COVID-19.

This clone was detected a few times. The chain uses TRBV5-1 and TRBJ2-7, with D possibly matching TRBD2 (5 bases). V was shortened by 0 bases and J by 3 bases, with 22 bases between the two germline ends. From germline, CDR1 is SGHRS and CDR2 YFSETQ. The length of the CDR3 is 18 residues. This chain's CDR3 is CASSLAGGVGGQNYEQYF. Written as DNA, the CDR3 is TGCGCCAGCAGCTTGGCCGGAGGAGTAGGCGGGCAAAACTACGAGCAGTACTTC.

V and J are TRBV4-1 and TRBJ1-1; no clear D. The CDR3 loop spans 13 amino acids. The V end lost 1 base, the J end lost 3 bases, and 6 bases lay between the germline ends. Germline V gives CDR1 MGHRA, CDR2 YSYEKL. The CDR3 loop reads CASSQGEDTEAFF. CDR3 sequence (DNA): TGCGCCAGCAGCCAAGGGGAGGACACTGAAGCTTTCTTT.

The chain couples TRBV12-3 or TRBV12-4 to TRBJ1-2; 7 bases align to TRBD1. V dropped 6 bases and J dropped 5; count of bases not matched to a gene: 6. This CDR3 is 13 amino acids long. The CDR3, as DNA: TGTGCCAGCAGAGGGACAGCGAAGTATGGCTACACCTTC. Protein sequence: CASRGTAKYGYTF.

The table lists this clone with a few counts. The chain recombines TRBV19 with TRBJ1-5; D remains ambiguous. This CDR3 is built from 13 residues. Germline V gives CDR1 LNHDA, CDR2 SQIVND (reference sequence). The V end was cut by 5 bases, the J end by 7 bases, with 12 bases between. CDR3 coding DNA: TGTGCCAGTAGTTTAACAGTCAAGCAGCCCCAGCATTTT. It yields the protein CASSLTVKQPQHF.

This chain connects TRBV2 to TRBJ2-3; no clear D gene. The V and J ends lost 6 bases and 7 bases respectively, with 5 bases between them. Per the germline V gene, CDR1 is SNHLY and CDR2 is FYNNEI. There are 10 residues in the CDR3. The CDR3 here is CASRSNTQYF. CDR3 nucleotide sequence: TGTGCCAGCAGGTCCAATACGCAGTATTTT.

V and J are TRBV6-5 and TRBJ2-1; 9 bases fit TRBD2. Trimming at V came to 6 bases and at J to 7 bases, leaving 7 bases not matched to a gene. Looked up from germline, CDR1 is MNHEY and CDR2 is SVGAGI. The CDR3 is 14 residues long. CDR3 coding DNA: TGTGCCAGCAGGGGACTAGCCTTACGGAATGAGCAGTTCTTC. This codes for CASRGLALRNEQFF.

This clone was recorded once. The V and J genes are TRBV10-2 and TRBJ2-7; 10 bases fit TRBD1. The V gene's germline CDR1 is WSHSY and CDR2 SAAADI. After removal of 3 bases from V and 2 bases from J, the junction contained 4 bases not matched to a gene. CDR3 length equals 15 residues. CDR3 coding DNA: TGCGCCAGCAGTGACGCCGGGACAGGGGCCTACGAGCAGTACTTC. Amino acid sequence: CASSDAGTGAYEQYF.

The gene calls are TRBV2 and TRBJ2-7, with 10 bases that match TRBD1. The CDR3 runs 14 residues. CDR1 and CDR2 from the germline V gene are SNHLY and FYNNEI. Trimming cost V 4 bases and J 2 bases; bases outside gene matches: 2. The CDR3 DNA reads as TGTGCCAGCAGTGCCGGACAGGGGGCCTACGAGCAGTACTTC. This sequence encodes CASSAGQGAYEQYF.

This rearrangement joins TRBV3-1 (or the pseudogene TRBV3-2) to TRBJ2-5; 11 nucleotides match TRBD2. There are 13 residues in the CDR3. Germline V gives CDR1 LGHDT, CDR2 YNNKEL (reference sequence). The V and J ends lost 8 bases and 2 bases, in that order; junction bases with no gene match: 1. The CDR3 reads CASRTSGQETQYF. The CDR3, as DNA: TGTGCCAGCCGGACTAGCGGGCAAGAGACCCAGTACTTC.

CDR3: CASSSEIAGSTDTQYF. The DNA of the CDR3 is TGCGCCAGCAGCTCCGAGATAGCGGGAAGCACAGATACGCAGTATTTT. The chain is built from TRBV5-1 and TRBJ2-3, with 8 bases fitting TRBD2. After removal of 3 bases from V and 0 bases from J, the junction contained 6 bases not matched to a gene. Germline V gene sequence: CDR1 SGHRS, CDR2 YFSETQ. The CDR3 length is 16 residues.

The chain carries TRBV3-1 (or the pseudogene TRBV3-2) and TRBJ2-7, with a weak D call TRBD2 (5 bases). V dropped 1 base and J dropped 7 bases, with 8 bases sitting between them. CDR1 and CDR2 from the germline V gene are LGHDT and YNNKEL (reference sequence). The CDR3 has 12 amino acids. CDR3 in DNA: TGTGCCAGCAGCCAAGCGGGGATAGAGCAGTACTTC. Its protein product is CASSQAGIEQYF.

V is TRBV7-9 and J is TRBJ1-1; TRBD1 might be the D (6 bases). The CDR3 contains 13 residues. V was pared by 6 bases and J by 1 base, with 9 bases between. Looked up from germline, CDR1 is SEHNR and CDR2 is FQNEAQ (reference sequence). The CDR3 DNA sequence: TGTGCCAGCAGAGGGGGGGCGAACACTGAAGCTTTCTTT. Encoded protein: CASRGGANTEAFF.

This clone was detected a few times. CDR3 protein: CASSWDSYEQYF. As DNA, the CDR3 is TGTGCCAGCAGTTGGGACAGCTACGAGCAGTACTTC. This chain uses TRBV14 with TRBJ2-7; 7 nucleotides line up with TRBD1. V lost 6 bases, J lost 3 bases, and 2 bases stayed unmatched. The CDR3 loop spans 12 amino acids. Germline CDR1 reads SGHDN; CDR2 reads FVKESK.

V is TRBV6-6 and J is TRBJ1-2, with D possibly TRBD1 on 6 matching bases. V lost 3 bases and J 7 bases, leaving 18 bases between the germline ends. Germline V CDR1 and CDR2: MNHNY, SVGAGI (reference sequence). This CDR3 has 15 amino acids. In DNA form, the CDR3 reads TGTGCCAGCAGTTATGAGGATGGACAGAGAAGTGGCTACACCTTC. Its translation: CASSYEDGQRSGYTF.